Shown below are 24 T cell receptor beta chains from a single sample sequenced in a study of T cell responses to AZD1222 COVID-19 vaccine (dated by TCRdb to the early 2020s). This sample's time point label indicates: about 28 days (+/-7) after the second vaccine dose. The library was obtained by the immunoSEQ multiplex PCR assay. Imported from immuneACCESS, the table was reduced by TCRdb to in-frame sequences with V and J called. These copies leave out some clones; in studies compared against another copy, an unresolved V gene accounts for under half, and the cause of the remainder is not known. Across this sample there are approximately 140,000 clones, with around 90% seen only once. The ten largest clones represent 3% to 4% of the sample. The material sequenced was peripheral blood, taken 28 days after the second AZD1222 dose. The receptors were sampled from an adult who received the AZD1222 COVID-19 vaccine.

The chain employs TRBV6-5 and TRBJ1-4, with D perhaps matching TRBD1 (5 bases). Germline V gene data show CDR1 as MNHEY and CDR2 as SVGAGI. V was clipped by 7 bases and J by 5 bases, with 17 bases between them. This CDR3 comprises 15 residues. The CDR3 coding sequence is TGTGCCAGCACTTTCAGCGCAGGGCCCAATGAAAAACTGTTTTTT. Amino acids: CASTFSAGPNEKLFF.

The V gene is TRBV10-1, the J gene TRBJ1-1; no definite D call. The V end lost 2 bases, the J end lost 11 bases, and 9 bases lay between the germline ends. Germline CDR1 and CDR2: WNHNN and SYGVQD (reference sequence). The CDR3 contains 11 residues. In DNA, the CDR3 is TGCGCCAGCAGTGAGGACCTGGGGGCTTTCTTT. It specifies CASSEDLGAFF.

This clone has only one observation. V gene TRBV27 combines with J gene TRBJ1-5, with 7 bases that match TRBD1. V shed 5 bases, J shed 0 bases, and the junction held 10 bases outside the gene matches. Germline assignment: CDR1 MNHEY and CDR2 SMNVEV (reference sequence). The CDR3 totals 17 residues. This CDR3 reads CASSPRTGKVSNQPQHF. Written as DNA, the CDR3 is TGTGCCAGCAGTCCCCGGACAGGAAAGGTTAGCAATCAGCCCCAGCATTTT.

The V gene is TRBV3-1 (or the pseudogene TRBV3-2), the J gene TRBJ2-3; possibly TRBD2 for D (5 bases). The CDR3 consists of 15 residues. The germline CDR1 and CDR2 sequences are LGHDT and YNNKEL (reference sequence). Trimming stripped 0 bases from V and 6 bases from J, with 13 bases between. The CDR3 bases are TGTGCCAGCAGCCAAGATTCGCTAGCTTTTGATACGCAGTATTTT. This encodes CASSQDSLAFDTQYF.

The rearrangement joins TRBV5-1 to TRBJ1-6; unclear D gene. V was clipped by 2 bases and J by 0 bases, with 9 bases between them. There are 16 residues in the CDR3. In germline, CDR1 is SGHRS, CDR2 YFSETQ. The CDR3 spells CASSFKFSSYNSPLHF. DNA of the CDR3: TGCGCCAGCAGCTTTAAGTTTTCCTCCTATAATTCACCCCTCCACTTT.

This chain connects TRBV5-1 to TRBJ2-7, with no clear D. CDR1 is SGHRS and CDR2 is YFSETQ in the germline V gene. V shed 0 bases and J shed 6 bases, with 10 bases lying between them. The CDR3 has 13 amino acids. This CDR3 is CASSLALGSEQYF. The CDR3 coding sequence is TGCGCCAGCAGCTTGGCCCTAGGATCCGAGCAGTACTTC.

The rearrangement joins TRBV21-1 to TRBJ2-1; the table's D call, TRBD1, has no DNA check behind it. TRBV21-1 corresponds to a pseudogene. The CDR3 totals 15 residues. CDR3 in amino acids: CASSNMGPSYNEQFF. CDR3 sequence (DNA): TGTGCCAGCAGCAATATGGGGCCTTCCTACAATGAGCAGTTCTTC.

This clone was seen just once. The chain links TRBV19 to TRBJ2-7; D is undetermined. This CDR3 has 14 residues. Looked up from germline, CDR1 is LNHDA and CDR2 is SQIVND (reference sequence). V gave up 4 bases and J gave up 0 bases, with 10 bases separating them. CDR3 loop: CASSKGRSSYEQYF. Here the CDR3 DNA reads TGTGCCAGTAGTAAGGGCAGGAGCTCCTACGAGCAGTACTTC.

This chain connects TRBV28 to TRBJ2-3; the D gene is possibly TRBD1 (6 bases). V lost 4 bases and J lost 5, with 10 bases in between. Looked up from germline, CDR1 is MDHEN and CDR2 is SYDVKM. The CDR3 is 13 residues long. The CDR3 DNA sequence: TGTGCCAGCAGTTCAGGGGTTGAAGATACGCAGTATTTT. Protein sequence: CASSSGVEDTQYF. The variable domain in full, completed from reference TRBV28 and TRBJ2-3, reads DVKVTQSSRYLVKRTGEKVFLECVQDMDHENMFWYRQDPGLGLRLIYFSYDVKMKEKGDIPEGYSVSREKKERFSLILESASTNQTSMYLCASSSGVEDTQYFGPGTRLTVL.

This clone was counted a single time. J is TRBJ1-5 and V is TRBV2, with 9 bases aligning to TRBD1. CDR1 and CDR2 (germline): SNHLY, FYNNEI. V dropped 7 bases and J dropped 2; count of bases not matched to a gene: 6. The CDR3 runs to 15 residues. Here the CDR3 reads CASTSTGGGNQPQHF. The CDR3, as DNA: TGTGCCAGCACCTCAACAGGGGGCGGCAATCAGCCCCAGCATTTT.

The chain recombines TRBV2 with TRBJ2-7; D may be TRBD1 (5 bases). The CDR3 loop spans 13 amino acids. Germline V gene lookup returns CDR1 SNHLY and CDR2 FYNNEI. In DNA, the CDR3 is TGTGCTAGCCACCAGGGTGACTCCTACGAGCAGTACTTC. As protein: CASHQGDSYEQYF.

The chain is built from TRBV18 and TRBJ1-2, with D hard to call. Germline CDR1 and CDR2: KGHSH and LQKENI. CDR3 size: 13 residues. Between the trimmed V and J ends, which lost 2 bases and 2 bases, there was a span of 6 bases. The chain's CDR3 is CASSPELNYGYTF. DNA of the CDR3: TGTGCCAGCTCACCAGAGTTAAACTATGGCTACACCTTC.

The rearrangement uses TRBV10-3 and TRBJ2-7; no definite D call. The V gene lost 10 bases and the J gene lost 1 base, with 8 bases spanning the gap. CDR3 size: 11 residues. Per germline, CDR1 ENHRY and CDR2 SYGVKD. The CDR3 DNA reads TGTGCCACCTCCCCATCCTACGAGCAGTACTTC. It codes for CATSPSYEQYF.

This clone has just a few counts. The rearrangement uses TRBV18 and TRBJ1-2; 8 bases line up with TRBD1. CDR1 and CDR2 from the germline V gene are KGHSH and LQKENI. Unmatched junction bases numbered 6, after V lost 1 base and J lost 8 bases. The CDR3 runs to 14 residues. In nucleotides, the CDR3 is TGTGCCAGCTCACCACGGGACAGGCAAGTCGGCTACACCTTC. It codes for CASSPRDRQVGYTF.

The V gene is TRBV19, the J gene TRBJ1-5, with a weak D call TRBD1 (6 bases). In germline, CDR1 is LNHDA, CDR2 SQIVND (reference sequence). CDR3 length: 16 residues. V lost 1 base and J 4 bases, leaving 14 bases between the germline ends. CDR3 DNA sequence: TGTGCCAGTAGTATAGTTCCAGGGGTTTGGAATCAGCCCCAGCATTTT. As protein: CASSIVPGVWNQPQHF.

This chain links TRBV5-1 with TRBJ2-1; TRBD2 matches 12 bases. J gave up 5 bases and V 4 bases, and 4 bases lay outside the gene matches. Germline lookup yields CDR1 SGHRS and CDR2 YFSETQ. There are 15 residues in the CDR3. The chain's CDR3 is CASSLAGGSDNEQFF. The CDR3 DNA follows: TGCGCCAGCAGCCTAGCGGGAGGGTCCGACAATGAGCAGTTCTTC.

The chain joins TRBV6-5 to TRBJ2-1, with 8 bases matching TRBD2. Trimming cost V 6 bases and J 9 bases; bases outside gene matches: 13. From germline, CDR1 is MNHEY and CDR2 SVGAGI. CDR3 length: 15 residues. CDR3 sequence reads: CASSVLGAGGPEQFF. CDR3 DNA sequence: TGTGCCAGCAGCGTTCTCGGCGCGGGAGGTCCTGAGCAGTTCTTC.

Only one count was recorded for this clone. V gene TRBV5-5 combines with J gene TRBJ1-3; TRBD1 matches at 8 bases. V lost 3 bases to trimming and J lost 1 base; unmatched junction nucleotides: 3. The CDR3 has 15 residues. The V gene's germline CDR1 is SGHKS and CDR2 YYEKEE (reference sequence). This CDR3 reads CASSSTGASGNTIYF. CDR3 sequence (DNA): TGTGCCAGCAGCTCGACAGGGGCGTCTGGAAACACCATATATTTT.

The gene calls are TRBV6-2 or TRBV6-3 and TRBJ1-5, with a tentative D call TRBD1 (5 bases). Germline V gene sequence: CDR1 MNHEY, CDR2 SVGEGT. The CDR3 has 18 residues. Trimming cost V 5 bases and J 0 bases, with 20 bases left between them. CDR3 coding DNA: TGTGCCAGCAGTCCCGGGGGTCGTTTACTCCGTAGCAATCAGCCCCAGCATTTT. This sequence encodes CASSPGGRLLRSNQPQHF.

V usage is TRBV19 and J usage is TRBJ1-2; D might be TRBD1 (5 bases). Per the germline V gene, CDR1 is LNHDA and CDR2 is SQIVND (reference sequence). The CDR3 extends over 14 amino acids. V was pared by 7 bases and J by 4 bases, with 16 bases between. CDR3 sequence (DNA): TGTGCCAGTACCTATCCCGGGCAGGGCTATGGCTACACCTTC. Its protein is CASTYPGQGYGYTF. Using reference TRBV19 and TRBJ1-2 for the parts outside the CDR3, the full variable domain is DGGITQSPKYLFRKEGQNVTLSCEQNLNHDAMYWYRQDPGQGLRLIYYSQIVNDFQKGDIAEGYSVSREKKESFPLTVTSAQKNPTAFYLCASTYPGQGYGYTFGSGTRLTVV.

The V and J genes are TRBV9 and TRBJ2-1; 7 bases map to TRBD1. J lost 8 bases, V lost 3 bases, and 14 bases had no gene match. The CDR3 runs to 16 residues. Per germline, CDR1 SGDLS and CDR2 YYNGEE. The CDR3 DNA reads TGTGCCAGCAGCGGAGGGACAGAGCTTTCGTGGGATGAGCAGTTCTTC. Encoded protein: CASSGGTELSWDEQFF.

This chain uses TRBV20-1 with TRBJ2-2, with TRBD1 identical over 9 bases. With 3 bases clipped from V and 3 bases from J, the junction kept 8 bases outside the gene matches. Germline loops: CDR1 DFQATT, CDR2 SNEGSKA (reference sequence). The CDR3 consists of 16 residues. In DNA form, the CDR3 reads TGCAGTGCTAGTGCGTACAGGGGGCGAGACACCGGGGAGCTGTTTTTT. This encodes CSASAYRGRDTGELFF.

In DNA, the CDR3 is TGTGCCTGGAGATTTGGGTCCTCCTACAATGAGCAGTTCTTC. Encoded protein: CAWRFGSSYNEQFF. The rearrangement links TRBV30 to TRBJ2-1; D unclear. The CDR3 is 14 amino acids. Per germline, CDR1 GTSNPN and CDR2 SVGIG (reference sequence). V dropped 3 bases and J dropped 0 bases, with 9 bases sitting between them.

V gene TRBV19 combines with J gene TRBJ1-6; D uncertain. V was pared by 7 bases and J by 8 bases, with 6 bases between. Germline CDR1 reads LNHDA; CDR2 reads SQIVND (reference sequence). The CDR3 spans 11 residues. The DNA of the CDR3 is TGTGCCAGTATTGGGGATTCACCCCTCCACTTT. Encoded protein: CASIGDSPLHF.